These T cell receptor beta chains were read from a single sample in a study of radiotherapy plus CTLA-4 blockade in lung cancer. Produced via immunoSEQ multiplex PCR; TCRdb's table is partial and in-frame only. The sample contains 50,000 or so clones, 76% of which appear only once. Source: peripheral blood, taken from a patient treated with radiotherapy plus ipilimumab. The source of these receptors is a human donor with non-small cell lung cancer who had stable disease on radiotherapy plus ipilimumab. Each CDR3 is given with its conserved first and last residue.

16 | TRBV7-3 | CASSLQGRAGANVLTF
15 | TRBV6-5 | CASSYEFRMFYGYTF
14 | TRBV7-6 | CASSKDGPYTEAFF
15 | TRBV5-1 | CASSLAGDRGDGYTF
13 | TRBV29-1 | CSVERWEAGELFF
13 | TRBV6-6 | CASSPHSTDTQYF
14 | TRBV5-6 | CASTRAGDRYGYTF
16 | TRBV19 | CASIPQTGVSGQPQHF
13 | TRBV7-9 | CASSGTGGYGYTF
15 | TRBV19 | CASRSETGGHTEAFF
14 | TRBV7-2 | CASSPGAAGQPQHF
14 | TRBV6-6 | CASSSSGPYNEQFF
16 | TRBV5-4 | CASSLGGTLQGDEAFF
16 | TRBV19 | CASSIDAAGNNSPLHF
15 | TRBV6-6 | CASSYFSTENYGYTF
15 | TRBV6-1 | CASGMDRGRGNTIYF
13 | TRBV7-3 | CASSLYEQGGYTF
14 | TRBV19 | CASTGDESYQPQHF
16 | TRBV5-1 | CASSLAGTTVQETQYF
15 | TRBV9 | CASSVETADYYGYTF
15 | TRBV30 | CAWSIGQASTGELFF
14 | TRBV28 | CASSLAGVNEKLFF
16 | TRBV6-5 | CASSYGGGVNTGELFF
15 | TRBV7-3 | CASSLEGGSYNEQFF